This TCR beta chain was identified in a study of CD8+CD57+ T cells in acquired aplastic anemia. General study points: Patient and control CD8+ Simpson's diversity was not significantly different.

TCR beta VDJ and CDR3 profiling used genomic DNA as template. TCRdb reprocessed the reads with MiXCR, giving one entry per CDR3 protein. Of 450,000 to 600,000 distinct CDR3 sequences listed, approximately 32% are singletons. Patients chosen for sequencing had shown CD8+CD57+ cell expansion by flow cytometry. Patients uniformly had severe acquired aplastic anemia. This clonotype has ten or more counts. What it binds is unknown. The length of the CDR3 is 15 residues. The germline CDR1 and CDR2 sequences are DFQATT and SNEGSKA (reference sequence). V shed 3 bases and J 0 bases; nucleotides not matched to a gene: 5.

The receptor's source is a human donor with aplastic anemia. Sequences were obtained from sorted CD4+, CD8+, or CD8+CD57+ T cells (not recorded which) from PBMCs. This chain links TRBV20-1 with TRBJ2-3; TRBD2 agrees at 8 bases. The CDR3 region is CSASGRAPSTDTQYF. In nucleotides, the CDR3 is TGCAGTGCTAGCGGGAGGGCTCCTAGCACAGATACGCAGTATTTT.